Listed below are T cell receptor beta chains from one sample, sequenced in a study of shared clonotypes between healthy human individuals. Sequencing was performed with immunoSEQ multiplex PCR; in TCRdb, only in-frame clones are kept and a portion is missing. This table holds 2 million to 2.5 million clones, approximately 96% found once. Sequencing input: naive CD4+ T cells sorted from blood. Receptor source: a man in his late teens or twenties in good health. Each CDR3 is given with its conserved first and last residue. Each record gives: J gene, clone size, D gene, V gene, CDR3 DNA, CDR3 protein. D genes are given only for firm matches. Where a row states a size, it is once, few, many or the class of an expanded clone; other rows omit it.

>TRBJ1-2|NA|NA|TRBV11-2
TGTGCCAGCGGGTCGGTGAGGGGTGGAGGCTACACCTTC
CASGSVRGGGYTF
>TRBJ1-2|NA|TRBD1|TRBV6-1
TGTGCCAGCAGTGAAGGACAGGGTGGCTACACCTTC
CASSEGQGGYTF
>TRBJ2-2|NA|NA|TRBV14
TGTGCCAGCAGCCTAGCCCGGAACACCGGGGAGCTGTTTTTT
CASSLARNTGELFF
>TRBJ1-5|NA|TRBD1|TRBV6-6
TGTGCCAGCAGGAACCCGGGACAGGGGAATCAGCCCCAGCATTTT
CASRNPGQGNQPQHF
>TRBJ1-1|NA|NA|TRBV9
TGTGCCAGCAGCGTCACTAGTTGGGATCCTGAAGCTTTCTTT
CASSVTSWDPEAFF
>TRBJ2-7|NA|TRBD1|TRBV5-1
TGCGCCAGCAAGGGGGACAGGACCTACGAGCAGTACTTC
CASKGDRTYEQYF
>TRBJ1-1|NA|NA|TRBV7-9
TGTGCCAGCAGGATTAATGTGAGTTCCCGGACTGAAGCTTTCTTT
CASRINVSSRTEAFF
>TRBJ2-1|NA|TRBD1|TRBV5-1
TGCGCCAGCAGCAATGGACAGGCCTACAATGAGCAGTTCTTC
CASSNGQAYNEQFF
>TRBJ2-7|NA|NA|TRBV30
TGTGCCTGGAATCAGGGGGGCGAGCAGTACTTC
CAWNQGGEQYF
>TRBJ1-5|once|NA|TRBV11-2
TGTGCCAGGGCCTTCTGGGGACAGCCCCAGCATTTT
CARAFWGQPQHF
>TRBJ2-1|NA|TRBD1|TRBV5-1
TGCGCCAGCAGCTTGGAGGGACAGGTTTACAATGAGCAGTTCTTC
CASSLEGQVYNEQFF
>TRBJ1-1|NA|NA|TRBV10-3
TGTGCCATCAGGGACTGGCCCACTGGGGCTTTCTTT
CAIRDWPTGAFF
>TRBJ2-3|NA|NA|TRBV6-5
TGTGCCAGCAGTACAGGGCCCAGGCGGACGCAGTATTTT
CASSTGPRRTQYF
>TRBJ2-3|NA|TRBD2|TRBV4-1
TGCGCCAGCAGCCAAGTGGGCAATAGCGGGGGGGGAGATACGCAGTATTTT
CASSQVGNSGGGDTQYF
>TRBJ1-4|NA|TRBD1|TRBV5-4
TGTGCCAGCAGCCGGTCAGGGGGCCCAACTAATGAAAAACTGTTTTTT
CASSRSGGPTNEKLFF
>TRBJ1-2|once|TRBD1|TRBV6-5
TGTGCCAGCAGTCAGGGACAGCACTATGGCTACACCTTC
CASSQGQHYGYTF
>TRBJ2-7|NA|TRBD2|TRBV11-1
TGTGCCAGCAGCCGAGATACGGGGGGTTCAGACGAGCAGTACTTC
CASSRDTGGSDEQYF
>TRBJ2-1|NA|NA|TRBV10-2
TGCGCCAGCAGTGGGGACTCTTTTAATGAGCAGTTCTTC
CASSGDSFNEQFF
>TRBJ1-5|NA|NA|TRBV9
TGTGCCAGCAGCGTAGAGCCTGGGGTCAATCAGCCCCAGCATTTT
CASSVEPGVNQPQHF
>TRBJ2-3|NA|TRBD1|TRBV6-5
TGTGCCAGCAGTTACTCCGTCCAGGGGGGCACAGATACGCAGTATTTT
CASSYSVQGGTDTQYF
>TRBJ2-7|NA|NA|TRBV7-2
TGTGCCAGCAGCTTAAACCCCTACGAGCAGTACTTC
CASSLNPYEQYF
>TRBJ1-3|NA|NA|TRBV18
TGTGCCAGCTCAATCCTACGGGGTGGCTCTGGAAACACCATATATTTT
CASSILRGGSGNTIYF
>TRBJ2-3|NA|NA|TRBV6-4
TGTGCCAGCAGTGAATATGGCAGCACAGATACGCAGTATTTT
CASSEYGSTDTQYF
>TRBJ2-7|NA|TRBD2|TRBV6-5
TGTGCCAGCAGTTCTGGACTAGGGGAGTACTTC
CASSSGLGEYF
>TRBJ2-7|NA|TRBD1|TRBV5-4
TGTGCCAGCAGTCTGGGGGACAGGAGCTCCTACGAGCAGTACTTC
CASSLGDRSSYEQYF
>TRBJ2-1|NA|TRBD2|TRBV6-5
TGTGCCAGCAGTCCAAGACTAGCGGGAGTCAATGAGCAGTTCTTC
CASSPRLAGVNEQFF
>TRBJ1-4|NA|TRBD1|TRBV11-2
TGTGCCAGCAGCTTAACGGGACAGGGACGAAAACTGTTTTTT
CASSLTGQGRKLFF
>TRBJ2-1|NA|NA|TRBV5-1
TGCGCCAGCAGGGGTGGGACAGGGACAACGGGAGGGCTTTCCTACAATGAGCAGTTCTTC
CASRGGTGTTGGLSYNEQFF
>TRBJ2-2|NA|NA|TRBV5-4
TGTGCCAGCAGCTTAGCCCGGAACACCGGGGAGCTGTTTTTT
CASSLARNTGELFF
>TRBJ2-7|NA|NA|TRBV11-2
TGTGCCAGCAGCCCTCCTCGGCGGAGCCACTACGAGCAGTACTTC
CASSPPRRSHYEQYF
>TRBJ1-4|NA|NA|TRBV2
TGTGCCAGCAGTCCGAACAGGCTGGCCCTGACGGAAAAACTGTTTTTT
CASSPNRLALTEKLFF
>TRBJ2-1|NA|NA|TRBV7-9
TGTGCCAGCAGCCCCCAGCTTAGGGGCCCACGGGTAAAATACAATGAGCAGTTCTTC
CASSPQLRGPRVKYNEQFF
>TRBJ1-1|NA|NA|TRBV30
TGTGCCTGGAGTGTGGGTCTTTCGGGGGCCACTGAAGCTTTCTTT
CAWSVGLSGATEAFF
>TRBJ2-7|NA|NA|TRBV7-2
TGTGCCAGCAGCTTGGCCGGGACTCTCTACGAGCAGTACTTC
CASSLAGTLYEQYF
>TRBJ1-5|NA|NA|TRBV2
TGTGCCAGCAGTGGGGGGATGGGCAATCAGCCCCAGCATTTT
CASSGGMGNQPQHF
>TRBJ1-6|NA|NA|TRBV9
TGTGCCAGCAGCGTAGTCCCGGGCAGGCCCCTCCACTTT
CASSVVPGRPLHF
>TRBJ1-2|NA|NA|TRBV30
TGTGCCGGTAAACTCTATGGCTACACCTTC
CAGKLYGYTF
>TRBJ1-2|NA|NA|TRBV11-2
TGTGCCAGCAGCTTAGACGGAGGGGACTATGGCTACACCTTC
CASSLDGGDYGYTF
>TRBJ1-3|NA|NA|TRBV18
TGTGCCAGCTCACCAGAGGGGACCGCCTCTGGAAACACCATATATTTT
CASSPEGTASGNTIYF
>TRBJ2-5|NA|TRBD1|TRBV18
TGTGCCAGCTCACCACCGGGACAGCCAGAGACCCAGTACTTC
CASSPPGQPETQYF
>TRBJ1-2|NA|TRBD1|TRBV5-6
TGTGCCAGCAGCCTCTTGGACAGGGACTATGGCTACACCTTC
CASSLLDRDYGYTF
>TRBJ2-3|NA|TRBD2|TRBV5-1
TGCGCCAGCAGCATCGGACTAGCTCCTAGCACAGATACGCAGTATTTT
CASSIGLAPSTDTQYF
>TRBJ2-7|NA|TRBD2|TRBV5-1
TGCGCCAGCAGCCTTAGAGCGGGACTAGGAGGCTACGAGCAGTACTTC
CASSLRAGLGGYEQYF
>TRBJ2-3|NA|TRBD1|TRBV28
TGTGCCAGCAGTTTGACAGGGGCGAGAGATACGCAGTATTTT
CASSLTGARDTQYF
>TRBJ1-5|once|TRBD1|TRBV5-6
TGTGCCAGCAGGACCTGGGACAGGGATCAGCCCCAGCATTTT
CASRTWDRDQPQHF
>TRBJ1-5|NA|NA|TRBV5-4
TGTGCCAGCAGCTTGGATTTGGGTCAGCCCCAGCATTTT
CASSLDLGQPQHF
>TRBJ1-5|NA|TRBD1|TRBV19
TGTGCCAGTAGACCGCTTCCGGGACAGCGAGACAATCAGCCCCAGCATTTT
CASRPLPGQRDNQPQHF
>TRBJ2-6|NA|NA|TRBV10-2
TGCGCCAGCAGTGAGTCATGGAGCTCTGGGGCCAACGTCCTGACTTTC
CASSESWSSGANVLTF
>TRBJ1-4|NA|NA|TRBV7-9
TGTGCCAGCAGTCTAGGGTCCCCTAATGAAAAACTGTTTTTT
CASSLGSPNEKLFF
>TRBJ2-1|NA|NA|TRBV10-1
TGCGCCAGCAGTGATAGTGGGTCCTACAATGAGCAGTTCTTC
CASSDSGSYNEQFF
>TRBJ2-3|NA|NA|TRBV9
TGTGCCAGCAGCCTTCTAGCGTCGAGTAGCACAGATACGCAGTATTTT
CASSLLASSSTDTQYF
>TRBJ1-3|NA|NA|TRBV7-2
TGTGCCAGCAGCTTCTCTCCAACGGGACAACTCTCTGGAAACACCATATATTTT
CASSFSPTGQLSGNTIYF
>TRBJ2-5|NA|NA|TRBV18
TGTGCCAGCTCACCACCGGTGGGTCAGGGCCAAGAGACCCAGTACTTC
CASSPPVGQGQETQYF